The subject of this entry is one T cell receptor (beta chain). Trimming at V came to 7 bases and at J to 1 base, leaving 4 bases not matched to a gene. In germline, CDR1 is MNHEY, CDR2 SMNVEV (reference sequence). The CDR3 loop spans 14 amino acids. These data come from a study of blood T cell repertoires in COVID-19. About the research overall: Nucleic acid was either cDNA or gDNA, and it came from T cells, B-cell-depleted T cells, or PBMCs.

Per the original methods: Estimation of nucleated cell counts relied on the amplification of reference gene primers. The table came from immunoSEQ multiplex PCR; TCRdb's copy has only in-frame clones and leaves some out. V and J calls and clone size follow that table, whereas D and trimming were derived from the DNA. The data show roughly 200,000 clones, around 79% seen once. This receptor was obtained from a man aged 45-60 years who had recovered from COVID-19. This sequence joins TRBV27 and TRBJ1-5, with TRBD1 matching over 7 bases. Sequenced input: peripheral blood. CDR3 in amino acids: CASTDRESNQPQHF. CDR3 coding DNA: TGTGCCAGCACCGACAGGGAGAGCAATCAGCCCCAGCATTTT.